This T cell receptor (beta chain) was profiled in a study of CD8 T cells in Susac syndrome. RNA in amounts of about 0.5 to 1 ug was reverse transcribed with random hexamers. An immunoSEQ multiplex PCR generated amplified TCR beta CDR3 products spanning 54 Vbeta and 13 Jbeta. MiXCR was run by TCRdb on the immunoSEQ multiplex PCR reads, yielding one entry per CDR3 protein. Of tens of thousands of distinct CDR3 sequences in the sample, 85% to 95% were seen once. CD8+ and CD4+ blood T cells underwent TCR beta sequencing. Unmatched junction bases numbered 5, after V lost 0 bases and J lost 7 bases. This CDR3 spans 15 amino acids. Per the germline V gene, CDR1 is DFQATT and CDR2 is SNEGSKA (reference sequence).

This rearrangement joins TRBV20-1 to TRBJ2-1; TRBD1 matches at 11 bases. The receptor's source is a human donor with Susac syndrome. Sequenced sample: CD4+ T cells from PBMCs. CDR3 in DNA: TGCAGTGCTAGAGATTGGACAGGGGGCCGGAATGAGCAGTTCTTC. Translating gives CSARDWTGGRNEQFF.